Here is one T cell receptor (beta chain) with its context. Its specificity is not known. This sample stems from a study of cytomegalovirus exposure and HLA in healthy donors. Amplification used 60 Vbeta primers and 13 Jbeta primers. Sequencing used immunoSEQ multiplex PCR; TCRdb keeps in-frame clones, though not all of them. The table shows about 160,000 clones, with about 72% occurring only once. Study results and caveats: The investigators catalogued 164 TCR beta chains as cytomegalovirus-associated.

Trimming removed 7 bases from V and 8 bases from J, with 23 bases in between. The germline gives CDR1 MNHNS, CDR2 SASEGT. The CDR3 loop spans 15 amino acids. This chain joins TRBV6-1 and TRBJ1-2; D remains unclear. This receptor was taken from a young man in good health and CMV-seropositive. Sequencing input: PBMCs. CDR3 coding DNA: TGTGCCAGCATTGGCCGCGGCCAAATCTATTGGGGCTACACCTTC. It encodes CASIGRGQIYWGYTF.